The clone carrying this T cell receptor (beta chain) was observed once. This entry belongs to a study of blood T cell repertoires in COVID-19. Data came from immunoSEQ multiplex PCR; TCRdb stores just in-frame clones and leaves some out. This sample has 350,000 to 450,000 clones; 85% to 90% occur once, and the top ten carry 1.7%. The CDR3 sequence is 20 residues long. V lost 4 bases, J lost 0 bases, and 22 bases lay in between. Germline lookup yields CDR1 SGHTA and CDR2 FQGTGA. Recruitment covered 25 or so US areas and drew participants whose ages spanned roughly 18 to 100 years. The sample consisted of PBMCs or T cells enriched from blood (not recorded which). The chain couples TRBV7-3 to TRBJ2-6; possible D gene TRBD2, 5 bases. The clonotype was recovered from a woman aged 25 to 39 who had recovered from COVID-19. The CDR3 bases are TGTGCCAGCAGCTACCGTGCGCCAGCGGAACCTTCCTCTGGGGCCAACGTCCTGACTTTC. This encodes CASSYRAPAEPSSGANVLTF. The entire variable domain, with the rest obtained from reference TRBV7-3 and TRBJ2-6, is as follows: GAGVSQTPSNKVTEKGKYVELRCDPISGHTALYWYRQSLGQGPEFLIYFQGTGAADDSGLPNDRFFAVRPEGSVSTLKIQRTERGDSAVYLCASSYRAPAEPSSGANVLTFGAGSRLTVL.